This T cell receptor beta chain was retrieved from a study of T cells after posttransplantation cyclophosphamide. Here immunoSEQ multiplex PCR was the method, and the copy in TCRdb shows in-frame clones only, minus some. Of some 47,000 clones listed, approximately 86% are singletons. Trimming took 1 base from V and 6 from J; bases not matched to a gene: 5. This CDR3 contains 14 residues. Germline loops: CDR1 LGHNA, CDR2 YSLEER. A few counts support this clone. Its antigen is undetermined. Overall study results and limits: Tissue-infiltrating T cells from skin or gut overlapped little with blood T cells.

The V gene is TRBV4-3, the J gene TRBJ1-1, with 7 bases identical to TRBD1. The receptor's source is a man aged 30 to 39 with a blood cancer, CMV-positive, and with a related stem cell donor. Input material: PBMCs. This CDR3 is CASSQVGRGPEAFF. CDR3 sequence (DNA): TGCGCCAGCAGCCAAGTAGGAAGGGGGCCTGAAGCTTTCTTT.